A single sample is the source of the 29 T cell receptor beta chains below, sequenced in a study of shared clonotypes between healthy human individuals (dated by TCRdb to the early 2020s). Library generation was performed with the immunoSEQ multiplex PCR assay. Entries here come from immuneACCESS through TCRdb and include only in-frame sequences with V and J called. Some clones fail to appear in such tables; in the studies checked, an unresolved V gene covers under half of the shortfall, and the cause of the remainder is unknown. This sample has 2 million or so clones in its table, and about 94% of those were observed once. About 1.1% of the sample goes to the ten largest clones. CD8 naive samples were CD45RO-negative cells positively selected for CCR7, giving a CD45RA+CCR7+ population that excluded TemRA cells. The material sequenced was naive CD8+ T cells sorted from blood. Explained via the paper, the cell subset or site label denotes: CD45RA+CCR7+. These receptors all come from a man aged 18-30 years in good health.

This chain links TRBV29-1 with TRBJ2-7, with a tentative D call TRBD2 (7 bases). Germline V CDR1 and CDR2: SQVTM, ANQGSEA. V lost 1 base to trimming and J lost 2 bases, with 21 bases between them. The CDR3 is 17 amino acids. CDR3 nucleotides: TGCAGCGTTGAAGGTGGCTGGGGAGGGGGAAGTCCCTACGAGCAGTACTTC. This codes for CSVEGGWGGGSPYEQYF.

The chain couples TRBV6-5 to TRBJ2-2; 11 nucleotides align to TRBD2. V lost 4 bases, J lost 6 bases, and 4 bases stayed unmatched. Germline V gives CDR1 MNHEY, CDR2 SVGAGI. CDR3 length: 15 amino acids. DNA for the CDR3: TGTGCCAGCAGTTTACTAGCGGGAGCCGCCGGGGAGCTGTTTTTT. Protein product: CASSLLAGAAGELFF.

As concerns this clone: Other DNA sequences within the sample encode an identical CDR3. The rearrangement links TRBV5-4 to TRBJ2-2; D is unresolved. From germline, CDR1 is SGHNT and CDR2 YYREEE (reference sequence). The CDR3 sequence is 12 residues long. The V and J ends lost 0 bases and 8 bases respectively, with 5 bases between them. The DNA for the CDR3 is TGTGCCAGCAGCTTGGGGGGTGGGGAGCTGTTTTTT. Amino acid sequence: CASSLGGGELFF.

V and J are TRBV5-1 and TRBJ1-6; D gene unclear. Looked up from germline, CDR1 is SGHRS and CDR2 is YFSETQ. This CDR3 contains 14 residues. Trimming left V 0 bases short and J 7 bases short, with 8 bases between. CDR3 loop: CASSLESSNSPLHF. In DNA form, the CDR3 reads TGCGCCAGCAGCTTGGAGAGTTCCAATTCACCCCTCCACTTT.

The genes are TRBV19 and TRBJ1-6; 12 bases match TRBD1. V lost 7 bases, J lost 7 bases, and 11 bases stayed unmatched. The CDR3 totals 17 residues. Per the germline V gene, CDR1 is LNHDA and CDR2 is SQIVND (reference sequence). The CDR3 DNA reads TGTGCCAGTACCGGGACAGGGGGCGCGCCCGAAAATTCACCCCTCCACTTT. Translated, it gives CASTGTGGAPENSPLHF.

This chain links TRBV7-9 with TRBJ1-2, with D possibly being TRBD1 (5 bases). Trimming removed 11 bases from V and 4 bases from J, with 17 bases in between. The CDR3 is 13 residues long. In germline, CDR1 is SEHNR, CDR2 FQNEAQ (reference sequence). The CDR3 bases are TGTGCCTCCGCAGTCAGGGAATTCTATGGCTACACCTTC. Its translation is CASAVREFYGYTF.

V is TRBV5-1 and J is TRBJ1-1; D gene unclear. CDR3 size: 14 residues. The germline gives CDR1 SGHRS, CDR2 YFSETQ. Between the trimmed V and J ends, which lost 4 bases and 8 bases, there was a span of 18 bases. The CDR3 spells CASSLDLGSLEAFF. DNA of the CDR3: TGCGCCAGCAGCCTAGACCTAGGGAGCTTGGAAGCTTTCTTT.

In nucleotides, the CDR3 is TGTGCCAGCAGCTTTTCGGGACTGAACAATCAGCCCCAGCATTTT. This sequence encodes CASSFSGLNNQPQHF. The chain combines TRBV5-6 with TRBJ1-5, with D possibly matching TRBD1 (5 bases). The CDR3 runs 15 residues. From germline, CDR1 is SGHDT and CDR2 YYEEEE. Trimming cost V 2 bases and J 3 bases, with 12 bases left between them.

The genes are TRBV4-1 and TRBJ2-3; D remains ambiguous. CDR3 size: 16 residues. The V gene lost 2 bases and the J gene lost 2 bases, with 14 bases spanning the gap. The germline V gene encodes CDR1 MGHRA and CDR2 YSYEKL. The CDR3 region has the DNA TGCGCCAGCAGCCAAATCCCAACGGAACTCACAGATACGCAGTATTTT. Translated: CASSQIPTELTDTQYF.

The V gene is TRBV18, the J gene TRBJ1-1; TRBD1 matches at 12 bases. With V trimmed by 1 base and J by 5 bases, 8 bases remained unmatched. The CDR3 is 17 amino acids. The germline V gene has CDR1 KGHSH and CDR2 LQKENI. This CDR3 reads CASSPLGTGGAKTEAFF. The CDR3 coding sequence is TGTGCCAGCTCACCACTTGGGACAGGGGGCGCAAAGACTGAAGCTTTCTTT.

This chain uses TRBV27 with TRBJ2-5; maybe TRBD1 (6 bases). This CDR3 region has 14 residues. Between the trimmed V and J ends, which lost 5 bases and 2 bases, there was a span of 12 bases. From germline, CDR1 is MNHEY and CDR2 SMNVEV (reference sequence). The CDR3 sequence is CASSPGTYQETQYF. The DNA of the CDR3 is TGTGCCAGCAGTCCAGGGACATATCAAGAGACCCAGTACTTC.

The table lists this clone with a count of one. The gene calls are TRBV5-1 and TRBJ2-3, with TRBD2 matching 13 bases. This CDR3 comprises 17 residues. CDR1 and CDR2 from the germline V gene are SGHRS and YFSETQ. J lost 0 bases, V lost 2 bases, and 3 bases had no gene match. CDR3 nucleotides: TGCGCCAGCAGCTTCAGGACTAGCGGGGGAAGCACAGATACGCAGTATTTT. Translating gives CASSFRTSGGSTDTQYF.

This chain links TRBV11-2 with TRBJ2-3; weak D call: TRBD2 (5 bases). Germline CDR1 and CDR2: SGHAT and FQNNGV. Trimming stripped 0 bases from V and 3 bases from J, with 13 bases between. The CDR3 is 16 residues long. Here the CDR3 reads CASSLDFAGLTDTQYF. CDR3 sequence (DNA): TGTGCCAGCAGCTTAGATTTTGCGGGCTTAACAGATACGCAGTATTTT.

The CDR3 bases are TGTGCCAGCAAATCCTATGGGAATGAGCAGTTCTTC. Translation gives CASKSYGNEQFF. The V and J genes are TRBV6-5 and TRBJ2-1; D is uncertain. Trimming stripped 7 bases from V and 7 bases from J, with 11 bases between. Germline V gene lookup returns CDR1 MNHEY and CDR2 SVGAGI. CDR3 size: 12 residues.

With respect to this clone: One end of the junction fails to match germline, which may point to a read error. The J gene is TRBJ1-5, the V gene TRBV19, with D perhaps matching TRBD1 (5 bases). The CDR3 runs to 12 residues. Germline V CDR1 and CDR2: LNHDA, SQIVND (reference sequence). The CDR3: CASSIDHSRQTF. CDR3 nucleotide sequence: TGTGCCAGTAGTATAGATCACAGTAGACAGACTTTT.

This chain connects TRBV27 to TRBJ2-2, with TRBD1 identical over 8 bases. The CDR3 is 16 residues long. The V gene end was trimmed by 4 bases and the J gene end by 4 bases; junction bases not matched to a gene: 8. Germline-derived CDR1 and CDR2 are MNHEY and SMNVEV (reference sequence). In DNA form, the CDR3 reads TGTGCCAGCAGTTACCTCCCGGACAGGGCCACCGGGGAGCTGTTTTTT. This gives the protein CASSYLPDRATGELFF.

The rearrangement uses TRBV13 and TRBJ1-2; D is uncertain. CDR1 PRHDT and CDR2 FYEKMQ come from the germline V gene (reference sequence). V was trimmed by 1 base and J by 6 bases, leaving 9 bases between them. This CDR3 has 13 amino acids. For the CDR3, the DNA is TGTGCCAGCAGCTTAGAGACGCAGGATGGCTACACCTTC. This gives the protein CASSLETQDGYTF. Full variable domain (missing parts from reference TRBV13 and TRBJ1-2): AAGVIQSPRHLIKEKRETATLKCYPIPRHDTVYWYQQGPGQDPQFLISFYEKMQSDKGSIPDRFSAQQFSDYHSELNMSSLELGDSALYFCASSLETQDGYTFGSGTRLTVV.

The V call is TRBV2, the J call TRBJ2-5; 9 nucleotides align to TRBD2. Germline lookup yields CDR1 SNHLY and CDR2 FYNNEI. V shed 3 bases and J 1 base; nucleotides not matched to a gene: 3. The CDR3 has 15 amino acids. CDR3: CASSDSRGGQETQYF. CDR3 nucleotide sequence: TGTGCCAGCAGTGATTCGCGGGGGGGCCAAGAGACCCAGTACTTC.

The rearrangement uses TRBV7-8 and TRBJ2-5, with 10 bases lining up with TRBD2. Unmatched junction bases numbered 4, after V lost 1 base and J lost 2 bases. Germline CDR1 is SGHVS and CDR2 is FQNEAQ. This CDR3 spans 16 amino acids. In DNA, the CDR3 is TGTGCCAGCAGCTTAGTGCTAGCGGGAGAACAAGAGACCCAGTACTTC. Amino acids: CASSLVLAGEQETQYF.

The DNA of the CDR3 is TGTGCCAGCAGTACCCTCGGACTCCCTCCACAGGGGGCGAACACCGGGGAGCTGTTTTTT. Translation: CASSTLGLPPQGANTGELFF. This chain links TRBV27 with TRBJ2-2, with TRBD1 matching 8 bases. Germline V gene data show CDR1 as MNHEY and CDR2 as SMNVEV (reference sequence). After removal of 5 bases from V and 0 bases from J, the junction contained 17 bases not matched to a gene. The CDR3 spans 20 residues.

This clone was counted a single time. The gene calls are TRBV10-1 and TRBJ1-5; no reliable D call. With 5 bases removed from V and 4 bases from J, the gap between germline ends came to 6 bases. CDR1 WNHNN and CDR2 SYGVQD come from the germline V gene (reference sequence). The CDR3 consists of 12 residues. In DNA form, the CDR3 reads TGCGCCAGCAGTAGCGGGAATCAGCCCCAGCATTTT. The encoded protein is CASSSGNQPQHF.

For this clone: Additional DNA sequences in this sample encode the identical CDR3. This chain uses TRBV2 with TRBJ2-1; a weak D match, TRBD1 (5 bases). The CDR3 sequence is 13 residues long. Between the trimmed V and J ends, which lost 5 bases and 4 bases, there was a span of 9 bases. Germline CDR1 is SNHLY and CDR2 is FYNNEI. CDR3 sequence reads: CASSSDSYNEQFF. The CDR3 bases are TGTGCCAGCAGTTCCGACAGTTACAATGAGCAGTTCTTC.

V usage is TRBV29-1 and J usage is TRBJ2-7, with TRBD1 matching 7 bases. Germline trimming cut 7 bases from V and 4 bases from J; bases unmatched to any gene: 10. This CDR3 spans 13 amino acids. Looked up from germline, CDR1 is SQVTM and CDR2 is ANQGSEA. Here the CDR3 reads CSGTGTESYEQYF. Here the CDR3 DNA reads TGCAGCGGCACCGGGACAGAGTCATACGAGCAGTACTTC.

J is TRBJ1-1 and V is TRBV27, with a possible D match to TRBD1 (6 bases). Germline V gene sequence: CDR1 MNHEY, CDR2 SMNVEV (reference sequence). V was cut by 1 base and J by 2 bases, with 8 bases left in between. This CDR3 has 14 amino acids. The CDR3 coding sequence is TGTGCCAGCAGTTTATTGGACAGAAACACTGAAGCTTTCTTT. Encoded protein: CASSLLDRNTEAFF.

Regarding this clone: The same CDR3 is also encoded by other DNA sequences in this sample. The V gene is TRBV27, the J gene TRBJ2-7, with 7 bases lining up with TRBD1. The CDR3 spans 13 residues. Germline V lookup: CDR1 MNHEY, CDR2 SMNVEV (reference sequence). V lost 5 bases to trimming and J lost 1 base; unmatched junction nucleotides: 2. The CDR3 DNA follows: TGTGCCAGCAGTCGACAGGGATCCTACGAGCAGTACTTC. Translated, it gives CASSRQGSYEQYF.

The chain links TRBV5-6 to TRBJ2-7; D is unresolved. This CDR3 contains 13 residues. Trimming took 3 bases from V and 7 from J, leaving 14 bases between them. CDR1 and CDR2 (germline): SGHDT, YYEEEE. The DNA for the CDR3 is TGTGCCAGCAGCTGGCCATCGGGCTCGGAGCAGTACTTC. It encodes CASSWPSGSEQYF.

The chain employs TRBV10-3 and TRBJ2-5, with 10 positions matching TRBD2. The CDR3 is 18 amino acids. CDR1 and CDR2 (germline): ENHRY, SYGVKD. The trim removed 4 bases at V and 5 bases at J, leaving 16 bases unmatched. The CDR3 here is CAISGGPPGAGGPETQYF. The CDR3 DNA reads as TGTGCCATCAGTGGCGGACCGCCCGGAGCGGGGGGGCCGGAGACCCAGTACTTC.

J is TRBJ1-4 and V is TRBV6-6; D gene ambiguous. The CDR3 spans 13 residues. Germline assignment: CDR1 MNHNY and CDR2 SVGAGI (reference sequence). V was trimmed by 6 bases and J by 4 bases, leaving 9 bases between them. The CDR3 DNA follows: TGTGCCAGCAGCTGGGAGAGTAATGAAAAACTGTTTTTT. It translates to CASSWESNEKLFF.

This chain links TRBV13 with TRBJ2-4; maybe TRBD2 (7 bases). Germline CDR1 is PRHDT and CDR2 is FYEKMQ (reference sequence). The length of the CDR3 is 13 residues. The V and J ends lost 8 bases and 5 bases respectively, with 13 bases between them. CDR3 loop: CASQGGDENIQYF. In nucleotides, the CDR3 is TGTGCCAGCCAAGGGGGGGATGAAAACATTCAGTACTTC.